What follows are 5 T cell receptor beta chains derived from one specimen sequenced in a study of blood T cell repertoires in COVID-19. Method: immunoSEQ multiplex PCR; TCRdb's copy keeps in-frame clones and lacks some. The sample shows 200,000 to 250,000 clones, about four fifths of them seen only once. The source material was peripheral blood. The receptor set was obtained from a woman aged 18-29 years with acute or convalescent COVID-19.

This clone appeared a single time. The chain is built from TRBV11-3 and TRBJ1-1, with 8 bases lining up with TRBD1. The germline CDR1 and CDR2 sequences are SGHNT and YENEEA. V lost 4 bases to trimming and J lost 8 bases; unmatched junction nucleotides: 6. CDR3 size: 13 residues. The CDR3, as DNA: TGTGCCAGCAGCTCTCGGCCAGGGGGCGAAGCTTTCTTT. Translating gives CASSSRPGGEAFF.

The rearrangement uses TRBV18 and TRBJ2-7; TRBD1 aligns across 7 bases. Germline CDR1 reads KGHSH; CDR2 reads LQKENI. The junction had 4 bases not matched to a gene; V was cut back by 0 bases and J by 5 bases. CDR3 length: 14 amino acids. Written as DNA, the CDR3 is TGTGCCAGCTCACCACCGACAGGGTTGAACGAGCAGTACTTC. Translating gives CASSPPTGLNEQYF.

The chain is built from TRBV7-9 and TRBJ2-1; 7 nucleotides agree with TRBD2. From germline, CDR1 is SEHNR and CDR2 FQNEAQ (reference sequence). V dropped 5 bases and J dropped 4; count of bases not matched to a gene: 17. The CDR3 spans 18 residues. The CDR3 coding sequence is TGTGCCAGCAGCCAGTGGGGTGGGCGGGAGACAAATTACAATGAGCAGTTCTTC. It encodes CASSQWGGRETNYNEQFF.

This clone was counted only a few times. The rearrangement joins TRBV28 to TRBJ1-6; the D gene is possibly TRBD1 (6 bases). CDR3 length: 16 amino acids. Germline CDR1 is MDHEN and CDR2 is SYDVKM. Trimming cost V 3 bases and J 6 bases, with 15 bases left between them. CDR3 nucleotide sequence: TGTGCCAGCAGTTTGACAGGAAGGCTACCTAATTCACCCCTCCACTTT. Translating it yields CASSLTGRLPNSPLHF.

The rearrangement uses TRBV30 and TRBJ1-6; maybe TRBD1 (5 bases). The V end lost 3 bases, the J end lost 6 bases, and 12 bases lay between the germline ends. Per the germline V gene, CDR1 is GTSNPN and CDR2 is SVGIG (reference sequence). The CDR3 has 14 amino acids. As DNA, the CDR3 is TGTGCCTGGAGCCGACCGGGGGGTAATTCACCCCTCCACTTT. This sequence encodes CAWSRPGGNSPLHF.